Presented here are 13 T cell receptor beta chains from one specimen sequenced in a study of T cells in localized non-small cell lung cancer. Data came from immunoSEQ multiplex PCR; TCRdb stores just in-frame clones and leaves some out. The sample carries approximately 30,000 clones, around nine tenths recorded once. The sequenced sample was peripheral blood, obtained before any cancer treatment. Receptors were obtained from a woman aged 18 to 55 with stage I lung adenocarcinoma.

This clone has just a few counts. The rearrangement links TRBV10-3 to TRBJ2-3; D is possibly TRBD1 or TRBD2 (6 bases each). This CDR3 comprises 16 residues. Looked up from germline, CDR1 is ENHRY and CDR2 is SYGVKD. Trimming cost V 4 bases and J 5 bases, with 19 bases left between them. The CDR3 DNA reads TGTGCCATCAGTGCACGAACGGGGGCGCAGGGAGATACGCAGTATTTT. Translating gives CAISARTGAQGDTQYF.

This chain uses TRBV4-1 with TRBJ1-5, with 7 nucleotides matching TRBD1. The CDR3 contains 17 residues. Germline assignment: CDR1 MGHRA and CDR2 YSYEKL. Germline trimming cut 4 bases from V and 5 bases from J; bases unmatched to any gene: 14. The CDR3 sequence: CASSRAGGDSGYQPQHF. The CDR3 DNA reads as TGCGCCAGCAGCCGCGCGGGGGGGGACAGTGGATATCAGCCCCAGCATTTT.

The genes are TRBV4-1 and TRBJ1-1; D uncertain. V lost 2 bases to trimming and J lost 2 bases, with 15 bases between them. This CDR3 is built from 16 residues. Germline values: CDR1 MGHRA, CDR2 YSYEKL. CDR3 bases: TGCGCCAGCAGCCAAACATACGAGCGGACCAACACTGAAGCTTTCTTT. This sequence encodes CASSQTYERTNTEAFF.

The chain recombines TRBV5-8 with TRBJ1-1; tentatively, D is TRBD1 (6 bases). V lost 1 base to trimming and J lost 2 bases, with 9 bases between them. CDR3 size: 14 residues. Germline CDR1 reads SGHTS; CDR2 reads YDEGEE. CDR3 sequence: CASSLTGLNTEAFF. Written as DNA, the CDR3 is TGTGCCAGCAGCTTGACAGGGCTAAACACTGAAGCTTTCTTT.

The rearrangement uses TRBV7-9 and TRBJ2-7; tentative D call: TRBD1 (6 bases). Germline values: CDR1 SEHNR, CDR2 FQNEAQ (reference sequence). The V and J ends lost 0 bases and 3 bases respectively, with 12 bases between them. The CDR3 spans 15 residues. The CDR3: CASSLAEQGSYEQYF. The DNA for the CDR3 is TGTGCCAGCAGCTTAGCCGAGCAGGGGAGCTACGAGCAGTACTTC. Full variable domain (remainder filled in from reference TRBV7-9 and TRBJ2-7): DTGVSQNPRHKITKRGQNVTFRCDPISEHNRLYWYRQTLGQGPEFLTYFQNEAQLEKSRLLSDRFSAERPKGSFSTLEIQRTEQGDSAMYLCASSLAEQGSYEQYFGPGTRLTVT.

The chain combines TRBV4-1 with TRBJ2-7, with D possibly matching TRBD1 (7 bases). V was shortened by 1 base and J by 7 bases, with 23 bases between the two germline ends. Per germline, CDR1 MGHRA and CDR2 YSYEKL. The CDR3 contains 17 residues. The CDR3 bases are TGCGCCAGCAGCCAAGGTGGAGGGACAGCGATAACAGGGGAGCAGTACTTC. Translating gives CASSQGGGTAITGEQYF.

This rearrangement joins TRBV7-9 to TRBJ2-5; the D gene could be TRBD1 or TRBD2 (5 bases each). The CDR3 extends over 14 amino acids. Trimming took 5 bases from V and 7 from J, leaving 17 bases between them. Germline V gene sequence: CDR1 SEHNR, CDR2 FQNEAQ (reference sequence). CDR3 amino acids: CASSPGPGLGTQYF. CDR3 bases: TGTGCCAGCAGCCCGGGACCTGGCTTGGGGACCCAGTACTTC. Complete variable domain (other parts from reference TRBV7-9 and TRBJ2-5): DTGVSQNPRHKITKRGQNVTFRCDPISEHNRLYWYRQTLGQGPEFLTYFQNEAQLEKSRLLSDRFSAERPKGSFSTLEIQRTEQGDSAMYLCASSPGPGLGTQYFGPGTRLLVL.

This chain uses TRBV28 with TRBJ2-1; 7 nucleotides line up with TRBD1. The V segment lost 6 bases and the J segment 4 bases; nucleotides outside the gene matches: 12. Germline V gene sequence: CDR1 MDHEN, CDR2 SYDVKM. The CDR3 has 16 amino acids. Here the CDR3 reads CASSFPGTEKYNEQFF. The DNA of the CDR3 is TGTGCCAGCAGCTTCCCCGGGACAGAGAAATACAATGAGCAGTTCTTC.

This chain uses TRBV19 with TRBJ1-2; 9 nucleotides line up with TRBD1. This CDR3 is 13 amino acids long. V lost 6 bases, J lost 5 bases, and 4 bases stayed unmatched. CDR1 is LNHDA and CDR2 is SQIVND in the germline V gene (reference sequence). The CDR3 nucleotides are TGTGCCAGTAGCCCGGGACAGGGATATGGCTACACCTTC. Translating it yields CASSPGQGYGYTF.

This chain uses TRBV28 with TRBJ1-1, with 8 bases fitting TRBD1. Germline-derived CDR1 and CDR2 are MDHEN and SYDVKM. V shed 3 bases and J 8 bases; nucleotides not matched to a gene: 5. The CDR3 extends over 13 amino acids. The CDR3 sequence is CASSLDRAGEAFF. The CDR3 DNA follows: TGTGCCAGCAGTTTGGACAGGGCGGGCGAAGCTTTCTTT.

CDR3 sequence: CASSYNRGNEKLFF. CDR3 nucleotide sequence: TGTGCCAGCAGTTACAACAGGGGTAATGAAAAACTGTTTTTT. The V call is TRBV6-5, the J call TRBJ1-4; 7 nucleotides align to TRBD1. Germline lookup yields CDR1 MNHEY and CDR2 SVGAGI. The CDR3 covers 14 residues. The J segment lost 4 bases and the V segment lost 2 bases, leaving 1 base of the junction unmatched.

The chain recombines TRBV10-1 with TRBJ1-1; weak D call: TRBD1 (5 bases). In germline, CDR1 is WNHNN, CDR2 SYGVQD (reference sequence). CDR3 length: 14 amino acids. The V end lost 3 bases, the J end lost 1 base, and 9 bases lay between the germline ends. The CDR3 spells CASSDPGGNTEAFF. In DNA, the CDR3 is TGCGCCAGCAGTGATCCGGGGGGGAACACTGAAGCTTTCTTT.

CDR3 amino acids: CASGLDSAGELFF. As DNA, the CDR3 is TGTGCTAGTGGCCTAGATTCTGCCGGGGAGCTGTTTTTT. V gene TRBV12-5 combines with J gene TRBJ2-2; D is unclear. This CDR3 is built from 13 residues. Germline V gene data show CDR1 as LGHNT and CDR2 as FRNRAP. V dropped 6 bases and J dropped 6 bases, with 11 bases sitting between them.